This paragraph covers one TCR beta chain sequence. This sample was included in a study of Ad26.COV2.S vaccination and SARS-CoV-2 variants. Regarding treatment: around 19 received Ad26.COV2.S at low or high dose, single or two shots; roughly 5 received placebo; per-sample allocation not given. Material that was analyzed had been drawn on day 63 after the first vaccine or placebo injection. TCRdb's table, derived via immunoSEQ multiplex PCR, lists solely in-frame clones and lacks some. The sample yields approximately 410,000 clones, 88% seen once. Trimming shortened V by 6 bases and J by 3 bases, and 17 bases separated the two germline ends. CDR1 is SQVTM and CDR2 is ANQGSEA in the germline V gene. The CDR3 covers 14 residues.

The clonotype comes from a person between 18 and 60 years old who received the Ad26.COV2.S COVID-19 vaccine or a placebo. J is TRBJ1-2 and V is TRBV29-1; no clear D gene. The source was peripheral blood, collected in a trial of Ad26.COV2.S vaccine versus placebo. The CDR3 nucleotides are TGCAGCGTCGCCCTATCCCGAAACTACTATGGCTACACCTTC. Residues: CSVALSRNYYGYTF.